This T cell receptor beta chain was documented in a study of T-cell memory formation after mild COVID-19. General study results and limits: Contracting CD4+ clones lay largely in CM and EM, with CD8+ ones residing in EMRA. Day 15 to 85 contractors were CD4/CD8 balanced; later expanders leaned CD4+. In pre-infection memory, a portion of responding clones appeared, which suggested that cross-reactive memory joined.

V lost 6 bases and J lost 9; bases outside the gene matches: 3. The CDR3 has 13 residues. A 5'RACE reaction primed in the constant segment made cDNA libraries of TCR alpha and TCR beta, and these carried sample barcodes and UMIs. Via MiXCR, TCRdb re-called the 5' RACE reads, giving one row per CDR3 protein. The sample contains about 320,000 distinct CDR3 sequences, 13% to 15% of which appear only once. This clonotype occurred a few times. What it binds is not known. Input material: PBMCs or a T cell subset sorted from them (not recorded which). The J gene is TRBJ1-6, the V gene TRBV12-3 or TRBV12-4; 9 bases match TRBD1. The TCR sequence derives from a man aged 18 to 35 who had mild COVID-19 (a few samples of this study predate the infection). Cell type and time point are not known. This CDR3 is CASSDRGFSPLHF. Here the CDR3 DNA reads TGTGCCAGCAGCGACAGGGGGTTTTCACCCCTCCACTTT.